The rows below give T cell receptor beta chains drawn from one sample of a study of CD8+CD57+ T cells in acquired aplastic anemia. TCRdb processed the reads anew with MiXCR; each CDR3 protein has one entry. The sample carries 220,000 or so distinct CDR3 sequences, over 55% recorded once. The specimen was sorted CD4+, CD8+, or CD8+CD57+ T cells (not recorded which) from PBMCs. Source of these receptors: a human donor with aplastic anemia. The CDR3 runs from the conserved cysteine through the conserved F or W. D genes are given only for firm matches. Some rows have no size entry. The others give once, few or many, or a class for an expanded clone.

v_gene	j_gene	d_gene	abundance	CDR3aa	CDR3nt
TRBV20-1	TRBJ2-7	NA	NA	CSAIDWQGSSYEQYF	TGCAGTGCGATAGACTGGCAGGGGAGCTCCTACGAGCAGTACTTC
TRBV7-3	TRBJ2-1	TRBD2	once	CASSSQGRAVVRPESSEQFF	TGTGCCAGCAGCTCCCAAGGGAGGGCCGTAGTAAGGCCCGAATCGAGTGAGCAGTTCTTC
TRBV20-1	TRBJ2-1	NA	once	CSAWDGTSYNEQFF	TGCAGTGCTTGGGACGGAACCTCCTACAATGAGCAGTTCTTC
TRBV11-1	TRBJ2-1	TRBD2	NA	CASSLRFTSGRGGEQFF	TGTGCCAGCAGCTTAAGATTTACTAGCGGGAGGGGTGGTGAGCAGTTCTTC
TRBV10-3	TRBJ2-5	TRBD2	few	CAIREAGGPGETQYF	TGTGCCATCAGGGAAGCGGGGGGGCCGGGAGAGACCCAGTACTTC
TRBV14	TRBJ2-7	NA	NA	CASSPYTGTLSYEQYF	TGTGCCAGCAGCCCTTATACCGGGACACTATCCTACGAGCAGTACTTC
TRBV7-9	TRBJ2-3	NA	NA	CASSFYDTQYF	TGTGCCAGCAGCTTCTACGATACGCAGTATTTT
TRBV2	TRBJ1-6	NA	NA	CATTPGSNSPLHF	TGTGCCACTACCCCAGGGTCAAATTCACCCCTCCACTTT
TRBV11-2	TRBJ2-5	TRBD2	many	CASSLVTSGGQETQYF	TGTGCCAGCAGCTTAGTGACTAGCGGGGGGCAAGAGACCCAGTACTTC
TRBV19	TRBJ2-4	NA	NA	CASRSLDGKNIQYF	TGTGCCAGTAGGTCGTTGGACGGCAAAAACATTCAGTACTTC
TRBV20-1	TRBJ2-7	NA	NA	CSARVYGSSYEQYF	TGCAGTGCTAGAGTGTACGGCAGTTCCTACGAGCAGTACTTC
TRBV19	TRBJ2-3	TRBD2	NA	CASSIRASGSTDTQYF	TGTGCCAGTAGTATACGTGCTAGCGGAAGCACAGATACGCAGTATTTT
TRBV20-1	TRBJ1-1	TRBD1	NA	CGAGGQGVTEAFF	TGCGGTGCGGGGGGACAGGGGGTCACTGAAGCTTTCTTT
TRBV19	TRBJ1-2	NA	NA	CASTDRGVWKYGYTF	TGTGCCAGTACGGACCGGGGGGTCTGGAAGTATGGCTACACCTTC
TRBV24-1	TRBJ2-7	NA	few	CATSGDADYEQYF	TGTGCCACCAGTGGGGACGCAGACTACGAGCAGTACTTC
TRBV19	TRBJ2-3	TRBD1	NA	CASGQADTRYF	TGTGCCAGCGGACAGGCAGATACGCGGTATTTT
TRBV20-1	TRBJ1-2	NA	NA	CSAGEPGANYGYTF	TGCAGTGCTGGAGAGCCGGGGGCGAACTATGGCTACACCTTC
TRBV9	TRBJ2-5	NA	NA	CASSQTWGETQYF	TGTGCCAGCAGCCAAACTTGGGGAGAGACCCAGTACTTC
TRBV7-3	TRBJ1-6	NA	few	CASTNTWRGPLHF	TGTGCCAGCACCAACACGTGGCGAGGACCCCTCCACTTT
TRBV19	TRBJ1-2	NA	NA	CASSPGFDYGYTF	TGTGCCAGTAGTCCAGGGTTTGACTATGGCTACACCTTC
TRBV15	TRBJ2-1	TRBD1	NA	CATSSPMTGGNEQFF	TGTGCCACCAGCAGCCCCATGACAGGGGGAAATGAGCAGTTCTTC
TRBV7-7	TRBJ2-5	TRBD2	NA	CASSITGTPLAGGPQETQYF	TGTGCTAGCAGCATAACCGGGACTCCACTAGCGGGAGGGCCGCAAGAGACCCAGTACTTC
TRBV29-1	TRBJ2-3	TRBD1	NA	CSVLRGRSDTQYF	TGCAGCGTGCTCAGGGGGCGATCAGATACGCAGTATTTT
TRBV28	TRBJ2-7	TRBD1	NA	CASRSGQGNKEQYF	TGCGCCAGCAGGTCGGGACAGGGAAATAAGGAGCAGTACTTC
TRBV5-1	TRBJ2-6	NA	NA	CASSLGLAPSGANVLTF	TGCGCCAGCAGCTTGGGGCTAGCACCTTCTGGGGCCAACGTCCTGACTTTC
TRBV7-2	TRBJ2-1	NA	NA	CASSVKGGYNEQFF	TGTGCCAGCAGCGTTAAAGGGGGGTACAATGAGCAGTTCTTC
TRBV9	TRBJ2-7	TRBD2	NA	CASSARSGGAPPCSYEQYF	TGTGCCAGCAGCGCCAGGAGCGGGGGGGCACCTCCGTGCTCCTACGAGCAGTACTTC